This T cell receptor (beta chain) appears in the sequencing data of a study of blood T cells in healthy people across ages. Regarding the study as a whole: Higher diversity and more naive CD4+ cells were features of long-lived donors, compared to aged donors. Diversity was estimated from one million T cells, and these estimates were considered underestimates.

Through a sample-barcoded 5' primer and a J-beta primer mix, a second PCR was run for roughly 6 to 11 cycles. TCRdb re-analysed the 5' RACE reads in MiXCR, keeping a single row per CDR3 protein. This repertoire shows about 730,000 distinct CDR3 sequences, about 40% found once; its top ten account for about 20%. This CDR3 has 15 amino acids. In germline, CDR1 is SGHTA, CDR2 FQGNSA. Trimming cost V 3 bases and J 1 base, with 13 bases left between them. Concerning this clonotype: Its antigen is still unknown.

The chain carries TRBV7-2 and TRBJ2-7, with D maybe TRBD1 (7 bases). Sequencing was carried out using blood. This clonotype originated in a woman aged 60-70 years in good health. The CDR3 loop is CASSFTGDSSYEQYF. The CDR3 nucleotides are TGTGCCAGCAGCTTCACAGGGGACTCTTCCTACGAGCAGTACTTC.